What follows is one TCR beta chain and its context. The antigen remains unidentified. This sample was included in a study of T-cell reconstitution after alpha-beta-depleted transplantation in children. This CDR3 contains 12 residues. V lost 6 bases to trimming and J lost 6 bases, with 10 bases between them. The V gene's germline CDR1 is MDHEN and CDR2 SYDVKM. Study findings and constraints: T-cell numbers and diversity one year post-transplant derived largely from freshly generated T cells. Surviving recipient cells, namely T cells and thymic progenitors, were the source of high day-60 TCRbeta diversity in some patients.

As it was prepared, the TCRbeta library received unique molecular identifiers. Using its own MiXCR run on the PCR reads, TCRdb lists one record per CDR3 protein. Seen here are about 76,000 distinct CDR3 sequences, roughly 14% observed once, and the top ten hold 27%. This chain joins TRBV28 and TRBJ2-3; TRBD2 is a possible D gene (5 bases). The clonotype originates from a male patient between 2 and 9 years old who had a stem cell transplant for acute lymphoblastic leukemia, so the T cells may come from the graft donor. The sequences come from PBMCs, mostly from graft donor cells, collected 180 days after TCRalphabeta/CD19-depleted stem cell transplant. CDR3 bases: TGTGCCAGCAGCCGAGGCGGGGATACGCAGTATTTT. Amino acid sequence: CASSRGGDTQYF.